These 19 T cell receptor beta chains originate from one sample sequenced in a study of blood T cells in healthy people across ages. The use of a sample-barcoded 5' primer and a J-beta primer mix characterized a second PCR of about 6 to 11 cycles. MiXCR, run by TCRdb on the 5' RACE reads, gives a single entry per CDR3 protein. The table lists about 720,000 distinct CDR3 sequences, more than 20% of them singletons. The sample was also reused in another study, on T cells of mothers and their children.

The sample consisted of blood. The receptors stem from a boy between 5 and 17 years old in good health.

The CDR3 loop reads CASSKGSSLCTDTQYF. The CDR3 bases are TGTGCCAGCAGCAAAGGGAGCAGCTTATGCACAGATACGCAGTATTTT. This sequence joins TRBV21-1 and TRBJ2-3. TRBV21-1 corresponds to a pseudogene. The CDR3 extends over 16 amino acids.

The chain joins TRBV25-1 to TRBJ1-1; no definite D call. CDR1 is MGHDK and CDR2 is SYGVNS in the germline V gene. This CDR3 region has 13 residues. Deletions cut 6 bases from V and 0 bases from J, with 8 bases between. CDR3 sequence: CASRYGMNTEAFF. CDR3 sequence (DNA): TGTGCCAGCAGATACGGGATGAACACTGAAGCTTTCTTT.

J is TRBJ1-1 and V is TRBV5-1, with TRBD1 matching 8 bases. This CDR3 is 15 amino acids long. Germline V gene lookup returns CDR1 SGHRS and CDR2 YFSETQ. Trimming took 4 bases from V and 0 from J; bases not matched to a gene: 5. The CDR3 DNA sequence: TGCGCCAGCAGCATTCCGGGACAGGTGAACACTGAAGCTTTCTTT. This sequence encodes CASSIPGQVNTEAFF.

This chain joins TRBV28 and TRBJ2-5; D assignment may be TRBD1 or TRBD2 (5 bases each). CDR3 length: 15 residues. Germline V CDR1 and CDR2: MDHEN, SYDVKM. V lost 3 bases and J 4 bases, leaving 15 bases between the germline ends. The CDR3 region has the DNA TGTGCCAGCAGTTTGGCGGGCAGGGCCCGAGAGACCCAGTACTTC. It translates to CASSLAGRARETQYF.

This clonotype was counted a few times. Here the CDR3 reads CSALDRLLNGYTF. The CDR3 nucleotides read TGCAGTGCCTTGGACAGGCTTTTGAATGGCTACACCTTC. The J gene is TRBJ1-2, the V gene TRBV20-1; 7 nucleotides agree with TRBD1. The V gene's germline CDR1 is DFQATT and CDR2 SNEGSKA (reference sequence). The CDR3 runs to 13 residues. Losses at the gene ends were 6 bases for V and 6 bases for J; bases not matched to a gene: 10.

CDR3 amino acids: CASTSTRRVYEQYF. The CDR3 DNA sequence: TGTGCCAGCACCTCAACAAGGAGGGTCTACGAGCAGTACTTC. The chain links TRBV6-2 or TRBV6-3 to TRBJ2-7, with a possible D match to TRBD2 (6 bases). V was trimmed by 7 bases and J by 3 bases, leaving 16 bases between them. Germline CDR1 reads MNHEY; CDR2 reads SVGEGT. This CDR3 spans 14 amino acids.

This clonotype was counted only a few times. V usage is TRBV20-1 and J usage is TRBJ2-3; 7 nucleotides agree with TRBD2. V lost 3 bases and J lost 2; bases outside the gene matches: 5. The CDR3 loop spans 14 amino acids. Per germline, CDR1 DFQATT and CDR2 SNEGSKA (reference sequence). The CDR3 DNA sequence: TGCAGTGCTAGTCTAGCGGAGCACACAGATACGCAGTATTTT. It translates to CSASLAEHTDTQYF.

The CDR3 loop reads CASSRESGLAYEQYF. In nucleotides, the CDR3 is TGCGCCAGCAGCCGAGAGAGCGGGCTAGCCTACGAGCAGTACTTC. The chain joins TRBV4-1 to TRBJ2-7; D possibly corresponds to TRBD2 (6 bases). Germline V gene sequence: CDR1 MGHRA, CDR2 YSYEKL. The V and J ends lost 4 bases and 2 bases respectively, with 15 bases between them. The CDR3 runs to 15 residues.

The V gene is TRBV20-1, the J gene TRBJ2-7, with D unclear. This CDR3 has 13 residues. V was pared by 5 bases and J by 4 bases, with 15 bases between. Germline assignment: CDR1 DFQATT and CDR2 SNEGSKA (reference sequence). The CDR3 sequence: CSARTLQTYEQYF. DNA of the CDR3: TGCAGTGCTCGGACCCTCCAGACGTACGAGCAGTACTTC.

The V and J genes are TRBV6-2 or TRBV6-3 and TRBJ2-7; no reliable D call. V was shortened by 2 bases and J by 2 bases, with 7 bases between the two germline ends. Looked up from germline, CDR1 is MNHEY and CDR2 is SVGEGT. CDR3 length equals 13 residues. The CDR3 DNA reads as TGTGCCAGCAGTTACAGGGATCCCTACGAGCAGTACTTC. Encoded protein: CASSYRDPYEQYF.

The rearrangement links TRBV9 to TRBJ2-3, with 8 bases matching TRBD2. The germline V gene has CDR1 SGDLS and CDR2 YYNGEE. The CDR3 length is 17 residues. The V and J ends lost 3 bases and 0 bases, in that order; junction bases with no gene match: 9. For the CDR3, the DNA is TGTGCCAGCAGCGCGATCCCCCTAGCGGGTAGCACAGATACGCAGTATTTT. Translation: CASSAIPLAGSTDTQYF. The complete variable domain, with remaining parts taken from reference TRBV9 and TRBJ2-3, reads DSGVTQTPKHLITATGQRVTLRCSPRSGDLSVYWYQQSLDQGLQFLIQYYNGEERAKGNILERFSAQQFPDLHSELNLSSLELGDSALYFCASSAIPLAGSTDTQYFGPGTRLTVL.

For the CDR3, the DNA is TGCGCCAGCAGCCAAGACACACCTAGCGGGGGGGCCTATGAGCAGTTCTTC. It translates to CASSQDTPSGGAYEQFF. This rearrangement joins TRBV4-3 to TRBJ2-1; 12 bases are a match to TRBD2. CDR3 length equals 17 residues. Germline V lookup: CDR1 LGHNA, CDR2 YSLEER. V shed 0 bases, J shed 8 bases, and the junction held 8 bases outside the gene matches.

The chain uses TRBV7-3 and TRBJ1-4; no clear D gene. Per germline, CDR1 SGHTA and CDR2 FQGTGA. V gave up 6 bases and J gave up 7 bases, with 21 bases separating them. The CDR3 consists of 16 residues. CDR3 nucleotide sequence: TGTGCCAGCAGTCCGGGATATTACCGGAATGGTGAAAAACTGTTTTTT. Translated, it gives CASSPGYYRNGEKLFF.

The chain employs TRBV15 and TRBJ1-2; possible D gene TRBD1, 5 bases. Germline V gene sequence: CDR1 LNHNV, CDR2 YYDKDF (reference sequence). CDR3 length: 16 amino acids. The germline V and J ends were trimmed by 6 bases and 0 bases, with 17 bases remaining between them. CDR3 region: CATSSDSSRSNYGYTF. In DNA form, the CDR3 reads TGTGCCACCAGTTCAGACAGTTCTCGGTCTAACTATGGCTACACCTTC.

This clonotype has only a few counts. The chain links TRBV10-3 to TRBJ2-3; D unclear. Trimming shortened V by 0 bases and J by 4 bases, and 20 bases separated the two germline ends. The CDR3 is 18 residues long. Germline CDR1 and CDR2: ENHRY and SYGVKD. CDR3 in DNA: TGTGCCATCAGTGAGTCCCCCGTCTCTAGACTGCCCCCAGATACGCAGTATTTT. It specifies CAISESPVSRLPPDTQYF.

The V and J genes are TRBV18 and TRBJ2-5; no reliable D call. This CDR3 spans 14 amino acids. Germline lookup yields CDR1 KGHSH and CDR2 LQKENI. V was trimmed by 0 bases and J by 1 base, leaving 6 bases between them. The CDR3 is CASSPPSSQETQYF. The CDR3, as DNA: TGTGCCAGCTCACCACCGAGTAGCCAAGAGACCCAGTACTTC.

The V gene is TRBV20-1, the J gene TRBJ1-5, with D uncertain. V was pared by 3 bases and J by 6 bases, with 15 bases between. The CDR3 contains 14 residues. Looked up from germline, CDR1 is DFQATT and CDR2 is SNEGSKA (reference sequence). CDR3 in amino acids: CSARNSMGFQPQHF. CDR3 bases: TGCAGTGCTAGGAACTCCATGGGGTTTCAGCCCCAGCATTTT.

On this clonotype itself: The junction shows a germline mismatch at one end, possibly a read error. This chain joins TRBV7-9 and TRBJ2-5; 10 bases map to TRBD1. Germline assignment: CDR1 SEHNR and CDR2 FQNEAQ (reference sequence). There are 15 residues in the CDR3. The CDR3 coding sequence is TGTGCCAGCAGCCTACGGACAGGGGGGATCAATGAGCAGTTATTC. It encodes CASSLRTGGINEQLF.

V and J are TRBV20-1 and TRBJ2-3; 8 nucleotides agree with TRBD1. V was pared by 4 bases and J by 2 bases, with 8 bases of the junction left unmatched. Germline V gives CDR1 DFQATT, CDR2 SNEGSKA (reference sequence). The CDR3 runs 15 residues. CDR3 in amino acids: CSATFRDRNTDTQYF. Written as DNA, the CDR3 is TGCAGTGCTACATTCCGGGACAGGAACACAGATACGCAGTATTTT.